Below, one T cell receptor beta chain is given with its context. Its recognized antigen is unknown. No base quality information exists; no much larger clone differs at one position. This record belongs to a study of graft-versus-host responses after intestinal transplantation (dated by TCRdb to the early 2020s). Regarding the research as a whole: The transplants that recipients got were multivisceral, liver-intestinal, or isolated intestinal. Every recipient was given anti-thymocyte globulin induction, then maintenance tacrolimus and steroids for 3 to 4 years. Bulk TCR-beta CDR3 sequencing was used to track graft-versus-host and host-versus-graft alloreactive T cell clones in the graft, circulation and bone marrow after intestinal transplantation. Alloreactive clones were identified by sequencing pre-transplant mixed lymphocyte reaction products and comparing them with unstimulated pre-transplant donor and recipient T cells. Of the roughly 25 intestinal transplant recipients enrolled in the cohort, one of whom was a retransplant, a few patients without pretransplant specimens were excluded. A peak of at least 4% donor T cells among recipient peripheral blood mononuclear cells was the definition used for donor T cell macrochimerism. Instead of going to the commercial service, samples from a few later patients were sequenced in-house on an Illumina MiSeq and processed with MiXCR. On the study overall, not on this receptor specifically: The relatively low number and heterogeneity of intestinal transplant patients limited the conclusions. Peak levels of circulating GvH clones were associated with declines in HvG clones early after transplant. High GvH to HvG T cell clonal ratios were observed in the allografts of patients with donor T cell macrochimerism. GvH clones were detected in recipient bone marrow, and some appeared earlier in ileal mucosa or blood, consistent with an intestinal mucosal origin.

Library preparation employed the immunoSEQ multiplex PCR assay. For most patients, genomic DNA was isolated using the Qiagen DNeasy Blood and Tissue Kit and was shipped frozen to Adaptive Biotechnologies for TCR sequencing. High-throughput TCR-beta CDR3 sequencing of genomic DNA from most patients was performed by Adaptive Biotechnologies. The paper's processing steps were these. TCR sequencing data were retrieved from Adaptive's ImmunoSEQ software for about 17 patients, whereas a few other patients were processed with MiXCR and VDJtools. CD4 versus CD8 sorting errors were corrected by removing sequences found in both subsets at a frequency ratio below 5:1. Because the origin of CDR3 nucleotide sequences shared between donor and recipient could not be assigned, those sequences were removed. Alloreactive clones required at least 2-fold expansion over unstimulated cells and minimum CFSE-low frequency of 0.002% (template counts) or 0.001% (read counts). Clones detected in sequenced pre-transplant spleen, lymph node, or MLR CFSE-low populations of the donor or recipient were defined as mappable. Cumulative frequency of alloreactive clones was calculated as a percentage of all sequences weighted by copy number. The clones in this table, taken by TCRdb from immuneACCESS, are in-frame only. Not every clone is retained; where verified, under half of the shortfall comes from an unresolved V gene, and the cause of the rest is unknown. V and J calls and clone size follow that table, whereas D and trimming were derived from the DNA. For this sample the table gives about 130,000 clones, of which roughly 91% were detected only once. 0.19% of the sample lies in the top ten.

Reading the label with the study, this specimen's time point is: cells obtained before transplantation from donor or recipient. CD3+CD4+ and CD3+CD8+ populations were FACS-sorted from unstimulated pre-transplant donor and recipient cells taken from spleen or lymph nodes. The CDR1 and CDR2 encoded by the germline V gene are SGHNT and YENEEA. After removal of 4 bases from V and 2 bases from J, the junction retains 11 bases not matched to a gene. Its CDR3 holds 19 amino acids, cysteine through phenylalanine. Of all the DNA, just the CDR3 is kept, 57 bases in frame from base 1. The sequence was collected from a human donor who received an intestinal transplant. The chain couples TRBV11-3 to TRBJ1-4; TRBD1 fits 12 bases in the junction. Here the sequenced sample was unstimulated CD4+ T cells sorted from spleen or lymph node cells, taken before intestinal transplant. CDR3 protein: CASSYGTGGSIPTNEKLFF. The DNA sequence is as follows: TGTGCCAGCAGCTATGGGACAGGGGGCTCGATTCCCACTAATGAAAAACTGTTTTTT.